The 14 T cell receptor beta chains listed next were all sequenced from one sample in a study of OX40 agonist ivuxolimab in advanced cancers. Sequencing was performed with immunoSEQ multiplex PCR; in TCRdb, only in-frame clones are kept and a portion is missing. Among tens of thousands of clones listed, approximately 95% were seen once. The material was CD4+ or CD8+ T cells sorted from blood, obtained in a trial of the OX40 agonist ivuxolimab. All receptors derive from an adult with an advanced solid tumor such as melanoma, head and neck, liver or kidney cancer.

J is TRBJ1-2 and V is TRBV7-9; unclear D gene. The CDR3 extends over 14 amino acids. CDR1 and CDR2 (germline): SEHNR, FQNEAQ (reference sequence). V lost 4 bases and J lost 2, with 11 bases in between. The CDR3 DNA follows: TGTGCCAGCAGCTCAACCGGGATCAACTATGGCTACACCTTC. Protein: CASSSTGINYGYTF.

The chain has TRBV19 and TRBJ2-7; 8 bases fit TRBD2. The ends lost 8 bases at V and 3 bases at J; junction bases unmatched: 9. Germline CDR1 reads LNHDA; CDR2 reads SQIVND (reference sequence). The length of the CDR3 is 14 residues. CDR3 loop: CASSIGTSLYEQYF. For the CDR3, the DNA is TGTGCCAGTTCCATCGGGACTAGTCTCTACGAGCAGTACTTC.

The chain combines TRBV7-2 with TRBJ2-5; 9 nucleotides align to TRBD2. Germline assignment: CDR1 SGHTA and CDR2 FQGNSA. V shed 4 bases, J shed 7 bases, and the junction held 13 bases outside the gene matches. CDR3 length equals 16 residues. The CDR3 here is CASSSLGRGRAATQYF. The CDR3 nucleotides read TGTGCCAGCAGCTCTCTCGGACGCGGGAGGGCGGCGACCCAGTACTTC.

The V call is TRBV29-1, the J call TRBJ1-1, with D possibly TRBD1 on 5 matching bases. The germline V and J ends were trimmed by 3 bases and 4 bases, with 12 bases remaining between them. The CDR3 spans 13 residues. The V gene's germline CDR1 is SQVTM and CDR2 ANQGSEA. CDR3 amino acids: CSVDRAQGTEAFF. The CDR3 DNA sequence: TGCAGCGTTGATAGGGCCCAGGGCACTGAAGCTTTCTTT.

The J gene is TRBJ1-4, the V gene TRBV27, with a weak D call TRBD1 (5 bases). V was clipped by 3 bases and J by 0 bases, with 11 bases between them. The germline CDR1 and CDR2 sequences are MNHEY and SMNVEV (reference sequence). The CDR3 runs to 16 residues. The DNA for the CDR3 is TGTGCCAGCAGTTTCGTCGGGGGTGCAACTAATGAAAAACTGTTTTTT. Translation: CASSFVGGATNEKLFF.

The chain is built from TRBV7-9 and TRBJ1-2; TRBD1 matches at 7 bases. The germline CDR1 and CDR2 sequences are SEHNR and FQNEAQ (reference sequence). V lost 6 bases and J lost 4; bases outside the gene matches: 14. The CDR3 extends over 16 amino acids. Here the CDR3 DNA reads TGTGCCAGCAGTGCTCTCGGGACAGCTCAACCCTATGGCTACACCTTC. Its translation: CASSALGTAQPYGYTF.

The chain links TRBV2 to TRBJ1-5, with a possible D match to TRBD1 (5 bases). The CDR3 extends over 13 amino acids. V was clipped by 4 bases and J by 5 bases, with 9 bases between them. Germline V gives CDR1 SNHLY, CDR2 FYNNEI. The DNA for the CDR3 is TGTGCCAGCAGTGGTATGGGGGATCAGCCCCAGCATTTT. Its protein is CASSGMGDQPQHF.

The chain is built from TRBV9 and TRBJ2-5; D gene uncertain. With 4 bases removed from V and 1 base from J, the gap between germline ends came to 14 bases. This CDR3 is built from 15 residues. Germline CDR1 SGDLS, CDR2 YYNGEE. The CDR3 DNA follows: TGTGCCAGCAGCCCCAACGCGTTTACCCAAGAGACCCAGTACTTC. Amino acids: CASSPNAFTQETQYF.

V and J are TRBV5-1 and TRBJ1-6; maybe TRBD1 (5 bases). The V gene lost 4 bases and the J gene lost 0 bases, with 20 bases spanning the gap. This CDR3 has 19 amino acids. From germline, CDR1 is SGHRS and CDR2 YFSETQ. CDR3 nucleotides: TGCGCCAGCAGCGAACAGCCCCAGGGCTCGGGCTCCTATAATTCACCCCTCCACTTT. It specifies CASSEQPQGSGSYNSPLHF.

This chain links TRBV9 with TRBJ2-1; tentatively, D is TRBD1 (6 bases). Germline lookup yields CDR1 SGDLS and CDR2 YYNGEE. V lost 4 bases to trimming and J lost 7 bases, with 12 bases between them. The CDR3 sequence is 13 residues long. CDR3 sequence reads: CASSKGVQNEQFF. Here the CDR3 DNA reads TGTGCCAGCAGCAAGGGGGTACAGAATGAGCAGTTCTTC.

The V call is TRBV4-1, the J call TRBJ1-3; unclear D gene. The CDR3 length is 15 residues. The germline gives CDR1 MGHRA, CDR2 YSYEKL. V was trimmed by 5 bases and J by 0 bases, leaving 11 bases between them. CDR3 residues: CASSSGFNSGNTIYF. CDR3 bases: TGCGCCAGCAGCTCCGGGTTCAACTCTGGAAACACCATATATTTT.

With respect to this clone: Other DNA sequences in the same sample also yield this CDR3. The CDR3 DNA reads as TGTGCCACCAGCAGAGGAGGGCTAGCGGGGGCGATTAGCACAGATACGCAGTATTTT. This gives the protein CATSRGGLAGAISTDTQYF. The V and J genes are TRBV15 and TRBJ2-3, with 10 bases identical to TRBD2. Trimming took 1 base from V and 0 from J; bases not matched to a gene: 10. The CDR3 covers 19 residues. Germline V gene sequence: CDR1 LNHNV, CDR2 YYDKDF (reference sequence).

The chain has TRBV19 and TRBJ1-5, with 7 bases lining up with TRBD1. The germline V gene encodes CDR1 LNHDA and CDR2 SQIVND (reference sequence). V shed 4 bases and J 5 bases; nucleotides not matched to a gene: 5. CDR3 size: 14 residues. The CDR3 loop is CASSSRTGYQPQHF. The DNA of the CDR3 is TGTGCCAGTAGTAGTCGGACAGGCTATCAGCCCCAGCATTTT. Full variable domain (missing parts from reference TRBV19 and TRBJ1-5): DGGITQSPKYLFRKEGQNVTLSCEQNLNHDAMYWYRQDPGQGLRLIYYSQIVNDFQKGDIAEGYSVSREKKESFPLTVTSAQKNPTAFYLCASSSRTGYQPQHFGDGTRLSIL.

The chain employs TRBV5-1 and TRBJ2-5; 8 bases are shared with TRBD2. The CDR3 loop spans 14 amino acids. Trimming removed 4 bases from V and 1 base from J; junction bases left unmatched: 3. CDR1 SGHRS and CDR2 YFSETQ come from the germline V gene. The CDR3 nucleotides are TGCGCCAGCAGCATAGGGACTAGCCAAGAGACCCAGTACTTC. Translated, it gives CASSIGTSQETQYF.